This is a list of T cell receptor beta chains from one sample in a study of identical twins. Using its own MiXCR run on the 5' RACE reads, TCRdb lists one record per CDR3 protein. The sample lists around 140,000 distinct CDR3 sequences; approximately 3.5% were seen once. The sample was memory T cells sorted from blood. These receptors were taken from a man aged 18-30 years in good health. Each CDR3 is given with its conserved first and last residue. Fields, in order: J gene, clone size, D gene, V gene, CDR3 DNA, CDR3 protein. A D gene is named only where the DNA matches it firmly. The size field is filled for only some rows; it gives once, few, many or a size class.

j_call: TRBJ2-1
clone_size: many
d_call: TRBD2
v_call: TRBV7-3
cdr3_nt: TGTGCCAGCAGCCCTCGCCGGGACAGGGTAATAGCGGGAGGGTTCGATGAGCAGTTCTTC
cdr3_aa: CASSPRRDRVIAGGFDEQFF

j_call: TRBJ2-1
clone_size: .
d_call: .
v_call: TRBV5-1
cdr3_nt: TGCGCCAGCAGAACAGGTGGCAATGAGCAGTTCTTC
cdr3_aa: CASRTGGNEQFF

j_call: TRBJ1-1
clone_size: many
d_call: TRBD1
v_call: TRBV7-8
cdr3_nt: TGTGCCAGCAGCGGTCACAGGGGCGGGGGCACTGAAGCTTTCTTT
cdr3_aa: CASSGHRGGGTEAFF

j_call: TRBJ1-4
clone_size: many
d_call: TRBD1
v_call: TRBV15
cdr3_nt: TGTGCCACCAGCAGAGATTGGACAGGGGGGGTAAAACTGTTTTTT
cdr3_aa: CATSRDWTGGVKLFF

j_call: TRBJ1-4
clone_size: many
d_call: TRBD1
v_call: TRBV5-5
cdr3_nt: TGTGCCAGCAGCTTTATTTCCGGGACAGATGAAAAACTGTTTTTT
cdr3_aa: CASSFISGTDEKLFF

j_call: TRBJ2-1
clone_size: many
d_call: .
v_call: TRBV20-1
cdr3_nt: TGCAGTGCCGCAACCCGGGGGGCCCCCTCCTACAATGAGCAGTTCTTC
cdr3_aa: CSAATRGAPSYNEQFF

j_call: TRBJ2-4
clone_size: many
d_call: TRBD2
v_call: TRBV2
cdr3_nt: TGTGCCAGCATCCTAGCGGCCCAAAACATTCAGTACTTC
cdr3_aa: CASILAAQNIQYF

j_call: TRBJ2-1
clone_size: medium-sized
d_call: .
v_call: TRBV20-1
cdr3_nt: TGCAGTGCTCCTCCTCCCAGGGCATCCTACAATGAGCAGTTCTTC
cdr3_aa: CSAPPPRASYNEQFF

j_call: TRBJ2-7
clone_size: many
d_call: .
v_call: TRBV20-1
cdr3_nt: TGCAGTGCTCCGACTCAAAGGGTAGGCGAGCAGTACTTC
cdr3_aa: CSAPTQRVGEQYF

j_call: TRBJ2-1
clone_size: many
d_call: TRBD1
v_call: TRBV20-1
cdr3_nt: TGCAGTGCTACCAAGGGGGCTAACAATGAGCAGTTCTTC
cdr3_aa: CSATKGANNEQFF

j_call: TRBJ2-7
clone_size: many
d_call: .
v_call: TRBV4-3
cdr3_nt: TGCGCCAGCAGCCAAGATTCCTACCGGGACGAGCAGTACTTC
cdr3_aa: CASSQDSYRDEQYF

j_call: TRBJ2-6
clone_size: many
d_call: .
v_call: TRBV18
cdr3_nt: TGTGCCAGCTCACCACTCAACCATCTGGGTCCAGCCCTTGGGGCCAACGTCCTGACTTTC
cdr3_aa: CASSPLNHLGPALGANVLTF

j_call: TRBJ1-1
clone_size: many
d_call: TRBD1
v_call: TRBV5-1
cdr3_nt: TGCGCCAGCAGTCACACCGGGACAGGGCTCATGAACACTGAAGCTTTCTTT
cdr3_aa: CASSHTGTGLMNTEAFF

j_call: TRBJ1-4
clone_size: many
d_call: .
v_call: TRBV19
cdr3_nt: TGTGCCAGTAGACGGGGGGCCCTTGCAACTAATGAAAAACTGCTTTTT
cdr3_aa: CASRRGALATNEKLLF

j_call: TRBJ2-1
clone_size: many
d_call: TRBD2
v_call: TRBV20-1
cdr3_nt: TGCAGTGCTAGCCCGGGACTAGGACTCTACAATGAGCAGTTCTTC
cdr3_aa: CSASPGLGLYNEQFF

j_call: TRBJ1-1
clone_size: many
d_call: .
v_call: TRBV5-1
cdr3_nt: TGTGCCAGCAGCTTGACAGGGAACACTGAAGCTTTCTTT
cdr3_aa: CASSLTGNTEAFF

j_call: TRBJ2-2
clone_size: many
d_call: TRBD1
v_call: TRBV7-7
cdr3_nt: TGTGCCAGCGGGACAGGGTCCCCCGGGGAGCTGTTTTTT
cdr3_aa: CASGTGSPGELFF

j_call: TRBJ1-4
clone_size: many
d_call: .
v_call: TRBV5-1
cdr3_nt: TGCGCCAGCAGCTTGCAGGGCCGAGACAATGAAAAACTGTTTTTT
cdr3_aa: CASSLQGRDNEKLFF

j_call: TRBJ2-3
clone_size: many
d_call: .
v_call: TRBV5-5
cdr3_nt: TGTGCCAGCAGCGCAGGGGCCGCCACAGATACGCAGTATTTT
cdr3_aa: CASSAGAATDTQYF

j_call: TRBJ2-1
clone_size: many
d_call: TRBD1
v_call: TRBV6-1
cdr3_nt: TGTGCCAGCAGCATAGGGACAGGGGTTCGGGGGGAGCAGTTCTTC
cdr3_aa: CASSIGTGVRGEQFF

j_call: TRBJ2-1
clone_size: many
d_call: TRBD1
v_call: TRBV14
cdr3_nt: TGTGCCAGCAGCCCGAGACCGGGACAGGGGTACAATGAGCAGTTCTTC
cdr3_aa: CASSPRPGQGYNEQFF

j_call: TRBJ2-7
clone_size: many
d_call: TRBD1
v_call: TRBV29-1
cdr3_nt: TGCAGCGCCAAGAGAATGACAGGGGAGCAGTACTTC
cdr3_aa: CSAKRMTGEQYF

j_call: TRBJ2-3
clone_size: many
d_call: .
v_call: TRBV12-3/TRBV12-4
cdr3_nt: TGTGCCAGCACCCCCCTCGGGTCTCCGGTCGCAGATACGCAGTATTTT
cdr3_aa: CASTPLGSPVADTQYF

j_call: TRBJ2-7
clone_size: many
d_call: TRBD1
v_call: TRBV6-2/TRBV6-3
cdr3_nt: TGTGCCAGCAGTGATCCCGGGACAGACATATACTACGAGCAGTACTTC
cdr3_aa: CASSDPGTDIYYEQYF

j_call: TRBJ2-6
clone_size: many
d_call: TRBD1
v_call: TRBV5-1
cdr3_nt: TGCGCCAGCAAATCCGGGACAGGGGACTCTGGGGCCAACGTCCTGACTTTC
cdr3_aa: CASKSGTGDSGANVLTF

j_call: TRBJ2-5
clone_size: few
d_call: TRBD2
v_call: TRBV9
cdr3_nt: TGTGCCAGCAGCGTAGCAGCGGGGGTCCAAGAGACCCAGTACTTC
cdr3_aa: CASSVAAGVQETQYF

j_call: TRBJ1-6
clone_size: many
d_call: TRBD1
v_call: TRBV6-5
cdr3_nt: TGTGCCAGCAGTTACGCAGGGGGAGATTCACCCCTCCACTTT
cdr3_aa: CASSYAGGDSPLHF

j_call: TRBJ2-3
clone_size: few
d_call: TRBD2
v_call: TRBV20-1
cdr3_nt: TGCAGTGCTAGAATTCCGAGACTAGCGGGAATCACAGATACGCAGTATTTT
cdr3_aa: CSARIPRLAGITDTQYF

j_call: TRBJ2-7
clone_size: many
d_call: TRBD2
v_call: TRBV12-3/TRBV12-4
cdr3_nt: TGTGCCAGCAGCTCCGGGACTAGCGGGGGCTACGAGCAGTACTTC
cdr3_aa: CASSSGTSGGYEQYF

j_call: TRBJ2-1
clone_size: many
d_call: TRBD2
v_call: TRBV6-4
cdr3_nt: TGTGCCAGCAGTGACTCTAGCGGGTCCTACAATGAGCAGTTCTTC
cdr3_aa: CASSDSSGSYNEQFF

j_call: TRBJ2-3
clone_size: many
d_call: .
v_call: TRBV7-9
cdr3_nt: TGTGCCAGCAGCCCGCGGCAGGGACCAGATACGCAGTATTTT
cdr3_aa: CASSPRQGPDTQYF

j_call: TRBJ2-7
clone_size: many
d_call: TRBD1
v_call: TRBV27
cdr3_nt: TGTGCCAGCAGTTTATCGGGTGTTTACGGGACAGCCTTCTACGAGCAGTACTTC
cdr3_aa: CASSLSGVYGTAFYEQYF

j_call: TRBJ2-2
clone_size: many
d_call: .
v_call: TRBV10-3
cdr3_nt: TGTGCCATCACTGATGGGGCAGAGACCGGGGAGCTGTTTTTT
cdr3_aa: CAITDGAETGELFF

j_call: TRBJ2-6
clone_size: many
d_call: .
v_call: TRBV13
cdr3_nt: TGTGCCAGCAGCTTAGGCTTGGGATCTGGGGCCAACGTCCTGACTTTC
cdr3_aa: CASSLGLGSGANVLTF

j_call: TRBJ1-1
clone_size: few
d_call: .
v_call: TRBV6-5
cdr3_nt: TGTGCCAGCAGTTCCCTCATAGGAGCCGGGGTGAACACTGAAGCTTTCTTT
cdr3_aa: CASSSLIGAGVNTEAFF

j_call: TRBJ2-2
clone_size: many
d_call: .
v_call: TRBV12-3/TRBV12-4
cdr3_nt: TGTGCCAGCAGTTTTGCAATGAACACCGGGGAGCTGTTTTTT
cdr3_aa: CASSFAMNTGELFF

j_call: TRBJ1-1
clone_size: .
d_call: .
v_call: TRBV7-8
cdr3_nt: TGTGCCAGCAGCTTAGGTCGGACAGCGAACACTGAAGCTTTCTTT
cdr3_aa: CASSLGRTANTEAFF

j_call: TRBJ2-7
clone_size: .
d_call: .
v_call: TRBV28
cdr3_nt: TGTGCCAGCAGTTCCAAGGTCTCAAACGGACCGGCCGAGCAGTACTTC
cdr3_aa: CASSSKVSNGPAEQYF

j_call: TRBJ2-2
clone_size: many
d_call: .
v_call: TRBV12-3/TRBV12-4
cdr3_nt: TGTGCCAGCAGTTTATCAGCCGGGGAGCTGTTTTTT
cdr3_aa: CASSLSAGELFF

j_call: TRBJ1-4
clone_size: many
d_call: .
v_call: TRBV20-1
cdr3_nt: TGCAGTGCTAGAGATATGAGGGGGAGGGAAAAACTGTTTTTT
cdr3_aa: CSARDMRGREKLFF

j_call: TRBJ2-3
clone_size: many
d_call: .
v_call: TRBV12-3/TRBV12-4
cdr3_nt: TGTGCCAGCAGCCCTACCCTCTTCGGGCATACGCAGTATTTT
cdr3_aa: CASSPTLFGHTQYF

j_call: TRBJ2-1
clone_size: .
d_call: .
v_call: TRBV12-5
cdr3_nt: TGTGCTAGTGGTACCTCATCAGCAGCGAGCTCCTACAATGAGCAGTTCTTC
cdr3_aa: CASGTSSAASSYNEQFF

j_call: TRBJ2-7
clone_size: many
d_call: TRBD1
v_call: TRBV15
cdr3_nt: TGTGCCACCAGCAGACCGCGGACAGGGGGGGAGCAGTACTTC
cdr3_aa: CATSRPRTGGEQYF

j_call: TRBJ2-2
clone_size: many
d_call: TRBD2
v_call: TRBV12-3/TRBV12-4
cdr3_nt: TGTGCCAGCAGGGGGGGGGAAAACGGGGAGCTGTTTTTT
cdr3_aa: CASRGGENGELFF

j_call: TRBJ1-2
clone_size: many
d_call: .
v_call: TRBV7-8
cdr3_nt: TGTGCCAGCAGCTTAAATCCCGGGGCATCCGCTAACTATGGCTACACCTTC
cdr3_aa: CASSLNPGASANYGYTF

j_call: TRBJ1-1
clone_size: many
d_call: .
v_call: TRBV19
cdr3_nt: TGTGCCAGTAGAAACGGCGGGAACACTGAAGCTTTCTTT
cdr3_aa: CASRNGGNTEAFF

j_call: TRBJ2-1
clone_size: many
d_call: .
v_call: TRBV9
cdr3_nt: TGTGCCAGCAGCGTGGGGGGGGCTAAAGAGCAGTTCTTC
cdr3_aa: CASSVGGAKEQFF

j_call: TRBJ2-1
clone_size: few
d_call: .
v_call: TRBV6-6
cdr3_nt: TGTGCCAGCAGATTATTGGATGAGCAGTTCTTC
cdr3_aa: CASRLLDEQFF

j_call: TRBJ2-3
clone_size: many
d_call: TRBD2
v_call: TRBV10-3
cdr3_nt: TGTGCCATCAGTGACCTAGCGGGAGGGCCCACAGATACGCAGTATTTT
cdr3_aa: CAISDLAGGPTDTQYF

j_call: TRBJ2-1
clone_size: many
d_call: .
v_call: TRBV6-1
cdr3_nt: TGTGCCAGCAGTGACTACGTAGACAATGAGCAGTTCTTC
cdr3_aa: CASSDYVDNEQFF

j_call: TRBJ2-4
clone_size: few
d_call: .
v_call: TRBV19
cdr3_nt: TGTGCCAGTAGTATTCCTGGGGGGAACATTCAGTACTTC
cdr3_aa: CASSIPGGNIQYF

j_call: TRBJ1-1
clone_size: .
d_call: .
v_call: TRBV5-1
cdr3_nt: TGCGCCAGCAGTTTGGCCGGACGGTCGAACACTGAAGCTTTCTTT
cdr3_aa: CASSLAGRSNTEAFF

j_call: TRBJ2-5
clone_size: many
d_call: TRBD2
v_call: TRBV20-1
cdr3_nt: TGCAGTGGCGGCGGGGGACGCGGAGGCCCCCAGTACTTC
cdr3_aa: CSGGGGRGGPQYF

j_call: TRBJ1-2
clone_size: many
d_call: .
v_call: TRBV12-3/TRBV12-4
cdr3_nt: TGTGCCAGCCGTAGGTCCGGGAACTATGGCTACACCTTC
cdr3_aa: CASRRSGNYGYTF